Sequencing of this T cell receptor beta chain was carried out in a study of blood T cell repertoires in COVID-19 (dated by TCRdb to the early 2020s). As for the study more broadly: Samples from collaborators originated in the United States, Italy and Spain and spanned both the acute and convalescent phases of COVID-19. The material from the prospective study consisted of cDNA or gDNA derived from T cells, B-cell-depleted T cells, or PBMCs. The repertoires were released in a freely available public database intended as a resource for research on the immune response to SARS-CoV-2. The sample metadata nearly always contained a de-identified subject ID, COVID-19 status, age in years and sex. Subjects who had been exposed to COVID-19, were actively infected with it, or had recovered from it provided the deeply sampled blood TCRbeta repertoires that made up the dataset. Samples came from the ongoing ImmuneRACE study (first 160 participants) plus 1,254 subjects from 6 global collaborators. Where available, HLA class I and class II types were taken from metadata supplied by the sample provider and were not determined by assay-based typing. Results the study describes overall, beyond this receptor: How much clinical and demographic metadata was included differed by source and by participant, and the metadata was provided uncurated.

TCRbeta CDR3 regions were amplified from genomic DNA by means of the immunoSEQ Assay, a bias-controlled multiplex PCR. The study's processing was this. The number of nucleated cells in each sample was estimated from the amplification of reference gene primers within the assay. To quantify the absolute abundance of each unique TCRbeta CDR3 rearrangement, sequence reads were collapsed and filtered. For each sample, productive Simpson clonality was calculated by taking the square root of Simpson's diversity index across productive rearrangements. TCRdb's version of the immuneACCESS table is confined to in-frame rearrangements and falls short of the full clone set. An unresolved V gene accounts for under half of the shortfall where checked; the remainder is of unknown origin. V, J and clone size are those of that table, while D and trimming were read from the DNA. The table for this sample lists about 150,000 clones; over 75% of them were counted only once. Of the sample, over 12% falls within the top ten clones.

About this clone itself: Its target antigen remains unknown. It has no much larger one-base neighbor in the sample; base qualities were not kept.

Each collaborating institution followed its own protocols to collect whole blood in K2EDTA tubes. For TCRbeta analysis, collaborator samples were shipped as frozen whole blood, as isolated PBMCs, or as DNA extracted from either sample type. This TCR derives from a woman aged 40 to 50 with acute or convalescent COVID-19. The sample consisted of peripheral blood.

The nucleotides are TGTGCCAGCAGGGGCAGGGAAGAGACCCAGTACTTC. Translated, this is CASRGREETQYF. The rearranged chain carries TRBV7-9 and TRBJ2-5, and TRBD1 may be the D gene, going by 5 matching bases. Including the terminal cysteine and phenylalanine, the CDR3 comprises 12 residues. CDR3 DNA is the only sequence kept; it has 36 bases, read in frame from the first base. V was cut back by 6 bases and J by 3 bases, leaving a gap of 8 bases between them. From the germline V gene (reference sequence), CDR1 is SEHNR and CDR2 is FQNEAQ.